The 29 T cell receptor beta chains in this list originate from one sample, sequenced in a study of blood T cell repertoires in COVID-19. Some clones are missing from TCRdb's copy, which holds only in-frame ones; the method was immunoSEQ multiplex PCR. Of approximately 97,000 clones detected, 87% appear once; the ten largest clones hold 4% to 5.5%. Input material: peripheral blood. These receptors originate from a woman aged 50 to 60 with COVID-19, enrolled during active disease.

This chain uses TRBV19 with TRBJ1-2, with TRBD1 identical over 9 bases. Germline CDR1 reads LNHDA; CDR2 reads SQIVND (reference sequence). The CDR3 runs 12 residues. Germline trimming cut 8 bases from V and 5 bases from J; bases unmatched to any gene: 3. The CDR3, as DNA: TGTGCCAGTGGGACAGGGAGTTATGGCTACACCTTC. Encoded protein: CASGTGSYGYTF.

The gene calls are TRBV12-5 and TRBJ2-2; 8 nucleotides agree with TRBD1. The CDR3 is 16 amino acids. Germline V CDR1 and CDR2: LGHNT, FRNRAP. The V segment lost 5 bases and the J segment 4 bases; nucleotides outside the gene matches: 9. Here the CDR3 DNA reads TGTGCTAGTGGTAACTCCGGGACAGGTCGCACCGGGGAGCTGTTTTTT. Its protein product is CASGNSGTGRTGELFF.

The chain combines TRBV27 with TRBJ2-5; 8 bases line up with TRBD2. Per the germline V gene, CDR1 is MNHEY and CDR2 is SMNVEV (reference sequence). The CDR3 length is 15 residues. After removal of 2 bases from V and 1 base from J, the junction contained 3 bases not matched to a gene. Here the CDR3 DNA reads TGTGCCAGCAGTTTACAGCGGGGGACCCAAGAGACCCAGTACTTC. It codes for CASSLQRGTQETQYF.

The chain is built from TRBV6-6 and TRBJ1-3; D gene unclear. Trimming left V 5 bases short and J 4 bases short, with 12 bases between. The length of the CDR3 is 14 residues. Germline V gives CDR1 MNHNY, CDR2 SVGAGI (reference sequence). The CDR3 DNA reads TGTGCCAGCAGTCCCCCCGGGAGGGGAAACACCATATATTTT. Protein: CASSPPGRGNTIYF.

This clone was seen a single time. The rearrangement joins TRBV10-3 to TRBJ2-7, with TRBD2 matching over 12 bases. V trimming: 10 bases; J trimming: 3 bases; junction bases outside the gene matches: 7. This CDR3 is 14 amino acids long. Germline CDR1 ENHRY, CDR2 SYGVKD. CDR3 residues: CATRTSGEGYEQYF. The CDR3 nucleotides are TGTGCCACCCGGACTAGCGGGGAGGGCTACGAGCAGTACTTC.

CDR3 bases: TGTGCCAGCAGTTACCCGACAGGGGTACATCAGCCCCAGCATTTT. The encoded protein is CASSYPTGVHQPQHF. The V call is TRBV6-2 or TRBV6-3, the J call TRBJ1-5, with 8 bases fitting TRBD1. The V gene's germline CDR1 is MNHEY and CDR2 SVGEGT. This CDR3 has 15 residues. The ends lost 2 bases at V and 5 bases at J; junction bases unmatched: 5.

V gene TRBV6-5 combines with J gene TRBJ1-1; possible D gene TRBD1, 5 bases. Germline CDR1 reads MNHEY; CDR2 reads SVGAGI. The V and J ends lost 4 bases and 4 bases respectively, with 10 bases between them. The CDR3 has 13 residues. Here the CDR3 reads CASSSTGGTEAFF. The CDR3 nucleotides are TGTGCCAGCAGTTCGACCGGGGGCACTGAAGCTTTCTTT.

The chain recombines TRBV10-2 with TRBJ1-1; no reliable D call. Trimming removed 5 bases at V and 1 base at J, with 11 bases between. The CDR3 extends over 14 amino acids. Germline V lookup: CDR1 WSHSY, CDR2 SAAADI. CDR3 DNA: TGCGCCAGCAGTATAAATTATTCGAACACTGAAGCTTTCTTT. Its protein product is CASSINYSNTEAFF.

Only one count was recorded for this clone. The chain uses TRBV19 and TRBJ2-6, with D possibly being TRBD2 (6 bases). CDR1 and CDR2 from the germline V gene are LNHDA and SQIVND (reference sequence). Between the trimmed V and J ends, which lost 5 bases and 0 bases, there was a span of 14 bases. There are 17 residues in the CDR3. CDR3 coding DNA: TGTGCCAGTAGTCGGGGGTCCGCCCTCTCTGGGGCCAACGTCCTGACTTTC. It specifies CASSRGSALSGANVLTF.

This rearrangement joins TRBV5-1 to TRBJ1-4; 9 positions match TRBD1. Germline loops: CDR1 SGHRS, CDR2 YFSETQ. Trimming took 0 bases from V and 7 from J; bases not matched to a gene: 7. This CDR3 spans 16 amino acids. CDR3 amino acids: CASSLAEQGASEKLFF. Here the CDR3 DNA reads TGCGCCAGCAGCTTGGCCGAACAGGGGGCGAGTGAAAAACTGTTTTTT.

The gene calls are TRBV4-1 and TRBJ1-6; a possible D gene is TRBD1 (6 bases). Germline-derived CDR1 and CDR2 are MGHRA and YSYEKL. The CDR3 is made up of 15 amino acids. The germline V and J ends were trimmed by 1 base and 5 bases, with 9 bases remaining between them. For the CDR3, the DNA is TGCGCCAGCAGCCAAGGTAACAGGGATAATTCACCCCTCCACTTT. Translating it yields CASSQGNRDNSPLHF.

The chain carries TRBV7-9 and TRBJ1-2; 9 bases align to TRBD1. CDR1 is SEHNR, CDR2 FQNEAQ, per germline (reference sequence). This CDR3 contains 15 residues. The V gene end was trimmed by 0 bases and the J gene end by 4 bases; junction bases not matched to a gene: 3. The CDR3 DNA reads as TGTGCCAGCAGCTTAGCTGGGACAGGGTCCTATGGCTACACCTTC. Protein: CASSLAGTGSYGYTF.

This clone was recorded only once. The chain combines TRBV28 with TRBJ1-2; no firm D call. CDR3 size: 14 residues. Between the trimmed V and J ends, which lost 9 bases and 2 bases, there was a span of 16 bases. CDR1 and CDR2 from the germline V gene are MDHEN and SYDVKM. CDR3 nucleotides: TGTGCCAGTGGGCTCTACTCTGTAAACTATGGCTACACCTTC. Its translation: CASGLYSVNYGYTF.

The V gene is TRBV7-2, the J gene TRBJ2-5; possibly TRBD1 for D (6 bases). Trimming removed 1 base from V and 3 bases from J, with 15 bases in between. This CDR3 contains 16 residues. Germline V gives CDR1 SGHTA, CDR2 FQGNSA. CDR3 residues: CASSLGWGRGEETQYF. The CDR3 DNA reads TGTGCCAGCAGCTTAGGTTGGGGCAGGGGTGAAGAGACCCAGTACTTC.

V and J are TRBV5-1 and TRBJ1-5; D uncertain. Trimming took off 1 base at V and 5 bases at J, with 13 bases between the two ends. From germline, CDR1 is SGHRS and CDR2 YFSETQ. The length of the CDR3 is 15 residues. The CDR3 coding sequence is TGCGCCAGCAGCTTGTCCTACAGCAAGGATCAGCCCCAGCATTTT. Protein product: CASSLSYSKDQPQHF.

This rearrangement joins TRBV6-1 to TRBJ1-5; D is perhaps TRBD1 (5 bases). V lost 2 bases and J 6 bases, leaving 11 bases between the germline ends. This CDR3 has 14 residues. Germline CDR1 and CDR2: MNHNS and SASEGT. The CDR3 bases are TGTGCCAGCAGTGAAATCGGGGGAGGTCAGCCCCAGCATTTT. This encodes CASSEIGGGQPQHF.

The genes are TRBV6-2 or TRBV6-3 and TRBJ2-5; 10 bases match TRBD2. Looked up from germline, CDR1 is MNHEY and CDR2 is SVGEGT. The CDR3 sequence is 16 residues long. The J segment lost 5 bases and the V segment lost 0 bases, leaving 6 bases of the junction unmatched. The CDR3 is CASSYSRLAGDETQYF. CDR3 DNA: TGTGCCAGCAGTTACTCCAGGCTAGCGGGGGACGAGACCCAGTACTTC.

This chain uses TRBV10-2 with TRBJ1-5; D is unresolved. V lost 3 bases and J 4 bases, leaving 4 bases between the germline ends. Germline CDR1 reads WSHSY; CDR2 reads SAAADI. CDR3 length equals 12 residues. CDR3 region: CASSDRNQPQHF. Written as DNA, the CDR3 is TGCGCCAGCAGTGACAGGAATCAGCCCCAGCATTTT.

The CDR3 is CASSFVDRSVSEKLFF. In DNA form, the CDR3 reads TGTGCCAGCAGCTTTGTGGATCGGAGCGTCTCCGAAAAACTGTTTTTT. The rearrangement links TRBV5-4 to TRBJ1-4; D call uncertain. This CDR3 is 16 amino acids long. V gave up 2 bases and J gave up 8 bases, with 19 bases separating them. Germline lookup yields CDR1 SGHNT and CDR2 YYREEE (reference sequence).

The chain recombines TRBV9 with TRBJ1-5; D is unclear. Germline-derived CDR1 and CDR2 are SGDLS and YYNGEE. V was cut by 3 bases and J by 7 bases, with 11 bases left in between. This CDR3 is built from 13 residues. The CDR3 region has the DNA TGTGCCAGCAGCGGAACCCCAGGCCAGCCCCAGCATTTT. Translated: CASSGTPGQPQHF.

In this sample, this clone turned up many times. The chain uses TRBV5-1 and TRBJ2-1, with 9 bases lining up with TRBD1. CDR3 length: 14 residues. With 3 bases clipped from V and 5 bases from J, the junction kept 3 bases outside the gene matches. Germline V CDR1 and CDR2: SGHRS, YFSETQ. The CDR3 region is CASSSGTGHNEQFF. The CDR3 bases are TGCGCCAGCAGCTCCGGGACAGGGCACAATGAGCAGTTCTTC.

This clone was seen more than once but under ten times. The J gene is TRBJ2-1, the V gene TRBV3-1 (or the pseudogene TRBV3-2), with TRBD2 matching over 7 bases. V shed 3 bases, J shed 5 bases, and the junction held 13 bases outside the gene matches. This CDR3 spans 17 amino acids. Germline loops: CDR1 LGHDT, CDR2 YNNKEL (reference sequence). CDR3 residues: CASSHLGSGGTNNEQFF. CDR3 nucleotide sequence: TGTGCCAGCAGCCATCTTGGGTCGGGGGGAACGAACAATGAGCAGTTCTTC.

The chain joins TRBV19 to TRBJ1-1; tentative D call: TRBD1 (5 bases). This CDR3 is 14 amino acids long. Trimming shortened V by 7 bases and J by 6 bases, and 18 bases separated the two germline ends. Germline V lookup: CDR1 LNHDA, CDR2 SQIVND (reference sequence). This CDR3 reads CASNQPSGGPEAFF. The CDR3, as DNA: TGTGCCAGTAACCAGCCATCGGGGGGTCCTGAAGCTTTCTTT.

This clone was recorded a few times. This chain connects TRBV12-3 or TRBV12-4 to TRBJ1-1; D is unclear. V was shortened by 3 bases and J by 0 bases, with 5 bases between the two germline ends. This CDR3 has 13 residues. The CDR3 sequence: CASSFSVNTEAFF. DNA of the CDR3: TGTGCCAGCAGTTTTTCGGTGAACACTGAAGCTTTCTTT.

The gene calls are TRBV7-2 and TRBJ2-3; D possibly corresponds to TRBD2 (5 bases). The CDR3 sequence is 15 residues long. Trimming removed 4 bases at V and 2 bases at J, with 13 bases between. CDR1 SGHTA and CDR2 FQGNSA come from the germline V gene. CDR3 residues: CASSWESATTDTQYF. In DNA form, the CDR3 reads TGTGCCAGCAGCTGGGAGTCAGCCACCACAGATACGCAGTATTTT.

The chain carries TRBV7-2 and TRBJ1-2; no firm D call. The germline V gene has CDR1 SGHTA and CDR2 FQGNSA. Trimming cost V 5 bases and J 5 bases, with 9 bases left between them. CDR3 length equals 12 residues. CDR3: CASSPDTYGYTF. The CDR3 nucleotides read TGTGCCAGCAGCCCCGACACGTATGGCTACACCTTC.

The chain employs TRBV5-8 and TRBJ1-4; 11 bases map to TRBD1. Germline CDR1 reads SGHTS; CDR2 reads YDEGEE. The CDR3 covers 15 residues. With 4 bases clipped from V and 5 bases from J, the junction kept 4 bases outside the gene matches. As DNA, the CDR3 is TGTGCCAGCAGCCCCGGACAGGGGGCGAATGAAAAACTGTTTTTT. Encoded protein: CASSPGQGANEKLFF.

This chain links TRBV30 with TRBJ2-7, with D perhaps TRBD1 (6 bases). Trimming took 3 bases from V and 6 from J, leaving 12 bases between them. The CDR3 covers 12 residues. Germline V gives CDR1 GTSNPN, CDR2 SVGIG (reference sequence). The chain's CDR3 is CAWSGHRVEQYF. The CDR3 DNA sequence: TGTGCCTGGAGCGGTCACAGGGTCGAGCAGTACTTC.

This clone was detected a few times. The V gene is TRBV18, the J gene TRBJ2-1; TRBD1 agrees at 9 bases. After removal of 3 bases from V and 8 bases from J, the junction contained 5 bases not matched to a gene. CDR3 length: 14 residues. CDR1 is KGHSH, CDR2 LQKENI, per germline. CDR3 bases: TGTGCCAGCTCACCGGCGGGACAGGGCCATGAGCAGTTCTTC. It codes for CASSPAGQGHEQFF.